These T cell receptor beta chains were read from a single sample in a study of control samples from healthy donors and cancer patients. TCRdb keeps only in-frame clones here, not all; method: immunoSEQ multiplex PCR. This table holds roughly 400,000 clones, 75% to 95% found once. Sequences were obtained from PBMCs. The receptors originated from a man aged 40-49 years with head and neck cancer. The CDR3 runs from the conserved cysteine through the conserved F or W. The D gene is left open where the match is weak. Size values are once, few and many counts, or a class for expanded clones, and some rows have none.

TGTGCCAGTAGTACAAACAGGGCGGTGGGCTCTGAAGCTTTCTTT,CASSTNRAVGSEAFF,TRBV19,-,TRBJ1-1,-
TGTGCCAGCAGGACTAGCGGGAGGGGTAATGAGCAGTTCTTC,CASRTSGRGNEQFF,TRBV27,-,TRBJ2-1,TRBD2
TGCGCCAGCAGTGAGTCTCGTCCGGGGGAGCTGTTTTTT,CASSESRPGELFF,TRBV10-1,-,TRBJ2-2,-
TGTGCCAGCGCCGGGGAGCCGGGAAACCAAGAGACCCAGTACTTC,CASAGEPGNQETQYF,TRBV6-6,-,TRBJ2-5,-
TGTGCCATCAGTGAGGAGGACAGACGGATCACCGGGGAGCTGTTTTTT,CAISEEDRRITGELFF,TRBV10-3,-,TRBJ2-2,-
TGTGCCAGCAGCCTCTATTCCTTGAACAATGAGCAGTTCTTC,CASSLYSLNNEQFF,TRBV6-2/TRBV6-3,-,TRBJ2-1,-
TGTGCCAGCAGTTACCGGGGCGCTGAGACCCAGTACTTC,CASSYRGAETQYF,TRBV6-5,few,TRBJ2-5,-
TGCGCCAGCAGCTTGGAGGGGAGCGGGTCCAAAAACATTCAGTACTTC,CASSLEGSGSKNIQYF,TRBV5-1,-,TRBJ2-4,-
TGTGCCAGCGAACAGTCCTACGAGCAGTACTTC,CASEQSYEQYF,TRBV6-5,-,TRBJ2-7,-
TGTGCCTGGTGGGGGACAGGGGGCTTGAGATACACTGAAGCTTTCTTT,CAWWGTGGLRYTEAFF,TRBV30,once,TRBJ1-1,TRBD1
TGTGCCAGCAGTTTATATATACGGACTAGCGGGGACTCCTACGAGCAGTACTTC,CASSLYIRTSGDSYEQYF,TRBV28,once,TRBJ2-7,TRBD2
TGTGCCAGCAGCCCTGTCTCCGAGACCCAGTACTTC,CASSPVSETQYF,TRBV6-2/TRBV6-3,once,TRBJ2-5,-
TGTGCCAGCAGCCCACAAACAGGGCAGAACACTGAAGCTTTCTTT,CASSPQTGQNTEAFF,TRBV7-2,-,TRBJ1-1,-
TGCGCCAGCAGCCAAGACGGCGACTTGAGAGGAGGCCTTAGCACAGATACGCAGTATTTT,CASSQDGDLRGGLSTDTQYF,TRBV4-1,-,TRBJ2-3,-
TGTGCCAGCAGCTTAGTAGGAGGGGAAGAGACCCAGTACTTC,CASSLVGGEETQYF,TRBV7-2,-,TRBJ2-5,-
TGTGCCAGCAGTCGCCCCCGGGACAGGACTACCTACGAGCAGTACTTC,CASSRPRDRTTYEQYF,TRBV28,-,TRBJ2-7,TRBD1
TGTGCCAGCAGCCCCATTGGAGGGTCCTACAATGAGCAGTTCTTC,CASSPIGGSYNEQFF,TRBV7-2,-,TRBJ2-1,-
TGTGCCAGCAGTGAAGGGGGGGCGAGCTACGAGCAGTACTTC,CASSEGGASYEQYF,TRBV6-1,-,TRBJ2-7,-
TGTGCCAGCAGCCAAGATACAGGGGAGTGGGAAAAACTGTTTTTT,CASSQDTGEWEKLFF,TRBV3-1/TRBV3-2,-,TRBJ1-4,TRBD1
TGTGCCAGCAGTCTTCGGTCCTACAATGAGCAGTTCTTC,CASSLRSYNEQFF,TRBV27,-,TRBJ2-1,-
TGTGCCAGCAGTTTGCGTGGAAACACCATATATTTT,CASSLRGNTIYF,TRBV28,-,TRBJ1-3,-
TGTGCCAGCAGCTTGGGGGGACAGGGACACTACGAGCAGTACTTC,CASSLGGQGHYEQYF,TRBV5-6,-,TRBJ2-7,TRBD1
TGCGCCAGCAGCTTGTATACAGGGGGCAAGACAGATACGCAGTATTTT,CASSLYTGGKTDTQYF,TRBV5-1,-,TRBJ2-3,TRBD1
TGTGCCAGCAGTTACTCGATCGAGCTGAACACTGAAGCTTTCTTT,CASSYSIELNTEAFF,TRBV6-5,once,TRBJ1-1,-
TGCGCCAGCAGTGTTACGGGAGTGGGCAATGAGCAGTTCTTC,CASSVTGVGNEQFF,TRBV10-1,-,TRBJ2-1,-
TGCGCCAGCAGCCAGCCTACTTCGACTAGCGGGGGGGCAATAGATACGCAGTATTTT,CASSQPTSTSGGAIDTQYF,TRBV4-1,-,TRBJ2-3,TRBD2
TGTGCCAGTAGTATAGGCCGGGAAACGGGGCAGTACTTC,CASSIGRETGQYF,TRBV19,-,TRBJ2-7,-
TGTGCCAGCATACAATCGGCGTCGGCCCAGTACTTC,CASIQSASAQYF,TRBV6-5,-,TRBJ2-5,-
TGCGCCAGCAGTGGCTCCGACGGAGCCTACGAGCAGTACTTC,CASSGSDGAYEQYF,TRBV10-2,-,TRBJ2-7,-
TGTGCCAGTACCAGGAGAGACACTGAAGCTTTCTTT,CASTRRDTEAFF,TRBV19,-,TRBJ1-1,-
TGTGCCACCACAGGCGGGACAGAACGACGGGAGACCCAGTACTTC,CATTGGTERRETQYF,TRBV28,-,TRBJ2-5,-
TGTGCCAGCAGCTTACCAGGTCAAAATCAGCCCCAGCATTTT,CASSLPGQNQPQHF,TRBV7-2,-,TRBJ1-5,-
TGCGCCAGCAGCCAAGGGGTCAGATTTCTTAACTATGGCTACACCTTC,CASSQGVRFLNYGYTF,TRBV4-1,-,TRBJ1-2,-
TGTGCCAGCAGTTACTCCCGACTAGCGGGAGCATTCTACGAGCAGTACTTC,CASSYSRLAGAFYEQYF,TRBV6-2/TRBV6-3,-,TRBJ2-7,TRBD2
TGTGCCAGCGTTGCCTCTTTTAGGGGCACAGATACGCAGTATTTT,CASVASFRGTDTQYF,TRBV6-5,-,TRBJ2-3,-
TGTGCCAGTAGTATAGTTGGCGGGGAGTTCACCGGGGAGCTGTTTTTT,CASSIVGGEFTGELFF,TRBV19,-,TRBJ2-2,-
TGTGCCAGCAGCTTAGGAGGGGGCTCCTACAATGAGCAGTTCTTC,CASSLGGGSYNEQFF,TRBV7-3,-,TRBJ2-1,-
TGTGCCAGTGCGGGGGGACAAGACCATGGGGAAAAACTGTTTTTT,CASAGGQDHGEKLFF,TRBV28,-,TRBJ1-4,-
TGTGCTAGTGGTTTGGGACAGGGTATGAACACTGAAGCTTTCTTT,CASGLGQGMNTEAFF,TRBV12-5,-,TRBJ1-1,TRBD1
TGCGCCAGCAGCGCCCACTCCAGGTTACCCTCCTACGAGCAGTACTTC,CASSAHSRLPSYEQYF,TRBV4-3,-,TRBJ2-7,-
TGTGCCAGCAGAACGGGACAGGGTTACGAGCAGTACTTC,CASRTGQGYEQYF,TRBV27,-,TRBJ2-7,TRBD1
TGTGCCAGCTCACTAACAGGCACTGAAGCTTTCTTT,CASSLTGTEAFF,TRBV18,-,TRBJ1-1,-
TGTGCCACCCGGGACCCCTACGAGCAGTACTTC,CATRDPYEQYF,TRBV27,-,TRBJ2-7,-
TGTGCCAGCTTTACAGGGTTCGACTATGGCTACACCTTC,CASFTGFDYGYTF,TRBV6-6,-,TRBJ1-2,-
TGTGCCAGCAGTTTGGACGGGGGGGACGAGCAGTACTTC,CASSLDGGDEQYF,TRBV27,-,TRBJ2-7,TRBD2
TGTGCCAGCTCACATAACCCGGGACAGTTAACAACTAATGAAAAACTGTTTTTT,CASSHNPGQLTTNEKLFF,TRBV18,-,TRBJ1-4,TRBD1
TGCGCCAGCAGCTGGCAGGCTTACCGATCCTACGAGCAGTACTTC,CASSWQAYRSYEQYF,TRBV5-1,-,TRBJ2-7,-
TGTGCCAGCAGCTTAGAGGCCAGGGGTTTGACTAATGAAAAACTGTTTTTT,CASSLEARGLTNEKLFF,TRBV7-9,once,TRBJ1-4,-
TGTGCCAGTATCGGCACCGGGGAGCTGTTTTTT,CASIGTGELFF,TRBV6-6,-,TRBJ2-2,-
TGTGCCAGCTCACCAACTGGCGGGACGGTGAACACTGAAGCTTTCTTT,CASSPTGGTVNTEAFF,TRBV18,-,TRBJ1-1,-